This T cell receptor (beta chain) is from a study of patients and donors after allogeneic stem cell transplantation. The junction had 8 bases not matched to a gene; V was cut back by 3 bases and J by 4 bases. The CDR3 length is 15 residues. Each CDR3 protein is one row after TCRdb ran MiXCR on the RT-PCR reads. Among about a million distinct CDR3 sequences listed, roughly 18% were seen once. The TCR sequence derives from a human donor who was either an allogeneic HSCT recipient or a stem cell or donor lymphocyte infusion donor (not recorded which). It is not recorded whose cells these are; they may come from a transplant donor. V usage is TRBV12-3 or TRBV12-4 and J usage is TRBJ1-1; 7 positions match TRBD1. Material: blood, either unsorted or a sorted T cell fraction (not recorded which). The CDR3 loop reads CASSFRGVRATEAFF. CDR3 coding DNA: TGTGCCAGCAGTTTCAGGGGGGTCAGGGCCACTGAAGCTTTCTTT.